This T cell receptor beta chain came from a study of PD-L1 blockade in urothelial cancer. V shed 0 bases and J 7 bases; nucleotides not matched to a gene: 5. The CDR3 extends over 14 amino acids. Germline CDR1 and CDR2: GTSNPN and SVGIG (reference sequence). To note about this clone: Its target is unknown.

General study points: Where pretreatment blood TCR clonality fell below the median, better survival was predicted.

The table came from immunoSEQ multiplex PCR; TCRdb's copy has only in-frame clones and leaves some out. The sample consists of about 26,000 clones, 65% to 90% of them appearing once. The chain has TRBV30 and TRBJ1-5, with TRBD1 matching 8 bases. This clonotype originated in a man aged 55 to 70 with urothelial cancer. This specimen consisted of PBMCs, obtained around atezolizumab (anti-PD-L1) treatment. CDR3 nucleotides: TGTGCCTGGAGTGTCCCAGGGGGCGGCCAGCCCCAGCATTTT. This encodes CAWSVPGGGQPQHF.